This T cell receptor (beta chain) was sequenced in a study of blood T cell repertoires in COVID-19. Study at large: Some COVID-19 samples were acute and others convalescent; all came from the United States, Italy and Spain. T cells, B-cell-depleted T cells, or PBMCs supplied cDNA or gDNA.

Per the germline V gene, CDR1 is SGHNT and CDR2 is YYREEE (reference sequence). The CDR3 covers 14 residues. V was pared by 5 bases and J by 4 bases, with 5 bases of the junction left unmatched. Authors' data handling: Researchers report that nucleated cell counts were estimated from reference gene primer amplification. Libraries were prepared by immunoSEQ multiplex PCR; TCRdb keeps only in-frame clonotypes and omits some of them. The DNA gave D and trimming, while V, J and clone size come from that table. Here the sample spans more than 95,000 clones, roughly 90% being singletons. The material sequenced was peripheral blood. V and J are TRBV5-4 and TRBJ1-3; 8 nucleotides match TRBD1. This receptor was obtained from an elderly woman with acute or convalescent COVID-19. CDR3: CASRATGDGNTIYF. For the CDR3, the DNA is TGTGCCAGCAGGGCGACAGGGGACGGAAACACCATATATTTT.